These T cell receptor beta chains were read from a single sample in a study of response to subunit inactivated influenza vaccine. Using its own MiXCR run on the RT-PCR reads, TCRdb lists one record per CDR3 protein. The sample contains 500,000 to 600,000 distinct CDR3 sequences, 12% of which appear only once. Sequenced material: PBMCs from blood, taken on the day of vaccination. Receptors were obtained from a man aged 50-60 years who received an inactivated influenza vaccine. Each CDR3 is given with its conserved first and last residue. The D gene is left open where the match is weak. Clone size, where shown, is once, few, many, or a class for clones that have expanded.

D gene	V gene	clone size	J gene	CDR3 DNA	CDR3 protein
-	TRBV20-1	few	TRBJ2-5	TGCAGTGCTAGGGGCCAGAGAGAGACCCAGTACTTC	CSARGQRETQYF
-	TRBV7-9	-	TRBJ1-4	TGTGCCAGCAGTTCGGGACAAACAACTAATGAAAAACTGTTTTTT	CASSSGQTTNEKLFF
-	TRBV3-1	-	TRBJ2-2	TGTGCCAGCAGCCACAGGAACACCGGGGTGCTGTTTTTT	CASSHRNTGVLFF
-	TRBV30	-	TRBJ2-1	TGTGCCTGGACGCATAACAATGAGCAGTTCTTC	CAWTHNNEQFF
-	TRBV12-3/TRBV12-4	many	TRBJ2-1	TGTGCCAGCAGTTTAGGTCCCTATCGCTACAATGAGCAGTTCTTC	CASSLGPYRYNEQFF
-	TRBV20-1	few	TRBJ2-2	TGCAGTGCTAGGTACTCGAACACCGGGGAGCTGTTTTTT	CSARYSNTGELFF
-	TRBV5-1	many	TRBJ2-1	TGCGCCAGCAGCTTGCAGCCGGGTTTGAATGAGCAGTTCTTC	CASSLQPGLNEQFF
-	TRBV13	-	TRBJ1-2	TGTGCCAGCAGCTTAGGAACGCGAGGGAACTATGGCTACACCTTC	CASSLGTRGNYGYTF
-	TRBV11-2	-	TRBJ2-2	TGTGCCAGCAGCTCCAGAGGGGGTACCGGGGAGCTGTTTTTT	CASSSRGGTGELFF
-	TRBV28	few	TRBJ2-4	TGTGCCAGCACTGGGAGAAACATTCAGTACTTC	CASTGRNIQYF
-	TRBV20-1	-	TRBJ2-2	TGCAGTGCTACCATTGGGGCCACCGGGGAGCTGTTTTTT	CSATIGATGELFF
TRBD1	TRBV20-1	few	TRBJ2-5	TGCAGTGCTAACCGGGACAGGGGCCAAGAGACCCAGTACTTC	CSANRDRGQETQYF
TRBD1	TRBV11-2	many	TRBJ2-2	TGTGCCAGCAGCTCTAGACCGGGGACAGCCCACACCGGGGAGCTGTTTTTT	CASSSRPGTAHTGELFF
TRBD2	TRBV15	-	TRBJ2-1	TGTGCCACCAGCAGGCCACCCCTAGCGGGGGGGCAAGTTAGTAACAATGAGCAGTTCTTC	CATSRPPLAGGQVSNNEQFF
-	TRBV10-3	few	TRBJ2-7	TGTGCCATCAGTGATGCAGGGTCCGAGCAGTACTTC	CAISDAGSEQYF
-	TRBV5-1	-	TRBJ2-7	TGCGCCAGCAGCTTGGATGGTCTGGCCTACGAGCAGTACTTC	CASSLDGLAYEQYF
TRBD1	TRBV20-1	few	TRBJ2-4	TGCAGTGCTAGAGAGGAACAGGGGGGTAGAAGAAACATTCAGTACTTC	CSAREEQGGRRNIQYF
-	TRBV2	-	TRBJ2-7	TGTGCCAGCAGTGAAGCCAGCAGGGGTCCCTACGAGCAGTACTTC	CASSEASRGPYEQYF
TRBD2	TRBV28	-	TRBJ2-1	TGTGCCAGCAAAAGACTAGCGGTCCACAATGAGCAGTTCTTC	CASKRLAVHNEQFF
-	TRBV3-1	-	TRBJ1-2	TGTGCCAGCAGCCAGGGGAAAAACCACAACGGGGGCTACACCTTC	CASSQGKNHNGGYTF
-	TRBV20-1	few	TRBJ1-5	TGCAGTGCTAGGTCCGGGACTACCAATCAGCCCCAGCATTTT	CSARSGTTNQPQHF
-	TRBV4-3	few	TRBJ2-3	TGCGCCAGCAGCCAAGAAAGGCTCAGCACAGATACGCAGTATTTT	CASSQERLSTDTQYF
-	TRBV12-3/TRBV12-4	few	TRBJ2-7	TGTGCCAGCAGTGCGCAGGGTGGATCCTACGAGCAGTACTTC	CASSAQGGSYEQYF
-	TRBV6-1	few	TRBJ2-1	TGTGCCAGCATCCCGGGGGGACAGCGGACCTACAATGAGCAGTTCTTC	CASIPGGQRTYNEQFF
TRBD1	TRBV5-1	-	TRBJ2-7	TGCGCCAGCAGCCCGGGGCCCGGACAGGGCTCCTACGAGCAGTACTTC	CASSPGPGQGSYEQYF
TRBD2	TRBV12-3/TRBV12-4	-	TRBJ2-4	TGTGCCAGCAGTTGGTCCAATCCTAGCGGCAAAGCCAAAAACATTCAGTACTTC	CASSWSNPSGKAKNIQYF
TRBD2	TRBV28	-	TRBJ2-5	TGTGCCAGCAGTTTGGGACTAGGCAGCACACAAGAGACCCAGTACTTC	CASSLGLGSTQETQYF
TRBD2	TRBV5-1	-	TRBJ2-7	TGCGCCAGCAGCCCCGCGGGGGGGCTCTACGAGCAGTACTTC	CASSPAGGLYEQYF
TRBD1	TRBV28	-	TRBJ1-2	TGTGCCAGCAGTCAATGGAGGACAGGGATGGAAGCGGGCACCTTC	CASSQWRTGMEAGTF
-	TRBV5-5	-	TRBJ1-6	TGTGCCAGCAGCCCAGATCGGACACTCGATAATTCACCCCTCCACTTT	CASSPDRTLDNSPLHF
-	TRBV19	-	TRBJ1-5	TGTGCCAGTAGTATGGGGGCCAGGGTTGGTGAGCCCCAGCATTTT	CASSMGARVGEPQHF
TRBD2	TRBV6-5	-	TRBJ2-1	TGTGGCAGCAGTTACCCCCCCGCGGGGGGGACGGTCAATGAGCAGTTCTTC	CGSSYPPAGGTVNEQFF
-	TRBV7-6	few	TRBJ2-2	TGTGCCAGCAGCTCGCCGACAGGTCCGAACACCGGGGAGCTGTTTTTT	CASSSPTGPNTGELFF
TRBD2	TRBV6-2/TRBV6-3	-	TRBJ2-3	TGTGCCAGCAGTTACGTCGGGGGGGCCACAGATACGCAGTATTTT	CASSYVGGATDTQYF
-	TRBV7-2	-	TRBJ1-6	TGTGCCAGCAGCTTTTATTTTAGGTACTCTAATTCACCCCTCCACTTT	CASSFYFRYSNSPLHF
TRBD2	TRBV10-1	few	TRBJ2-7	TGCGCCAGCAGTGATGGGCTAGCGGGGCCTAGAGAGTACTTC	CASSDGLAGPREYF
-	TRBV13	many	TRBJ2-7	TGTGCCAGCAGCTTAGGCAGGACAGCGGCTTTAGAGCAGTACTTC	CASSLGRTAALEQYF
-	TRBV10-2	-	TRBJ2-7	TGCGCCAGCACAGGGGCCACCTACGAGCAGTACTTC	CASTGATYEQYF
TRBD2	TRBV6-5	-	TRBJ2-1	TGTGCCAGCAGTTACTCTGGCGGGAGTGGGGCGAATGAGCAGTTCTTC	CASSYSGGSGANEQFF
-	TRBV3-1	-	TRBJ2-7	TGTGCCAGCAGCCCGACTCGAACCTCCTACGAGCAGTACTTC	CASSPTRTSYEQYF
-	TRBV7-9	few	TRBJ2-5	TGTGCCAGCAGCGCACCGCGGAGGGGGGGTCTAGAGACCCAGTACTTC	CASSAPRRGGLETQYF
TRBD2	TRBV9	many	TRBJ2-3	TGTGCCAGCAGCGCCCTCGGGACTAGTGGAGATACGCAGTATTTT	CASSALGTSGDTQYF
TRBD2	TRBV28	few	TRBJ2-7	TGTGCCAGCAGTTTTTGGCTAGCGGGAGGGCCAGAGAACGAGCAGTACTTC	CASSFWLAGGPENEQYF
TRBD1	TRBV6-1	-	TRBJ1-2	TGTGCCAGCAGGGGGACAGGGTTTCATGGCTACACCTTC	CASRGTGFHGYTF
TRBD1	TRBV28	-	TRBJ1-2	TGTGCCAGCAGTTCTGGCCGGGACAGTACCCTCTATGGCTACACCTTC	CASSSGRDSTLYGYTF
TRBD2	TRBV6-2/TRBV6-3	-	TRBJ2-1	TGTGCCAGCAGTTATCCGATAGCGGGGGTGGCCCATGAGCAGTTCTTC	CASSYPIAGVAHEQFF
-	TRBV27	-	TRBJ1-5	TGTGCCAGCAGTTCCCTATCGCGGGCCTCGGGTAGCAATCAGCCCCAGCATTTT	CASSSLSRASGSNQPQHF
-	TRBV29-1	-	TRBJ2-7	TGCAGCGTTACGGGCGGCACCGGGACGTCTACCTACGAGCAGTACTTC	CSVTGGTGTSTYEQYF
TRBD1	TRBV11-1	-	TRBJ2-3	TGTGCCAGCAGCCCACGGGAGGGGACAGGGGGGAACACAGATACGCAGTATTTT	CASSPREGTGGNTDTQYF
-	TRBV29-1	few	TRBJ1-2	TGCAGCGCCTCTCGTGGGGGCAACTATGGCTACACCTTC	CSASRGGNYGYTF
-	TRBV5-1	few	TRBJ2-2	TGCGCCAGCAGCTTGTCAACAGGCGCCGGGGAGCTGTTTTTT	CASSLSTGAGELFF